A single sample gave rise to the 32 T cell receptor beta chains below, sequenced in a study of T cells after posttransplantation cyclophosphamide. The naive gate required viable CD3+CD4+ or CD3+CD8+ cells with CCR7+CD45RA+CD45RO-CD95-CD27+CD28+ phenotype. The assay was immunoSEQ multiplex PCR, and TCRdb's table has in-frame clones only and misses some. Of fewer than 40,000 clones in the sample, 75% to 95% were seen once. Sequenced input: naive CD4+ T cells sorted from PBMCs. The receptors were gathered from a woman aged 60-75 years in good health, CMV-negative, and a related stem cell transplant donor.

This sequence joins TRBV28 and TRBJ2-3, with D hard to call. The V gene's germline CDR1 is MDHEN and CDR2 SYDVKM. The ends were cut back, 1 base at V and 6 bases at J, with 14 bases in the middle. This CDR3 contains 15 residues. In DNA form, the CDR3 reads TGTGCCAGCAGTTTATCGCTAACTTTACAGGATACGCAGTATTTT. Translating gives CASSLSLTLQDTQYF. Full variable domain (missing parts from reference TRBV28 and TRBJ2-3): DVKVTQSSRYLVKRTGEKVFLECVQDMDHENMFWYRQDPGLGLRLIYFSYDVKMKEKGDIPEGYSVSREKKERFSLILESASTNQTSMYLCASSLSLTLQDTQYFGPGTRLTVL.

J is TRBJ1-2 and V is TRBV28, with 8 nucleotides matching TRBD1. This CDR3 has 14 residues. Germline CDR1 is MDHEN and CDR2 is SYDVKM. The V gene end was trimmed by 6 bases and the J gene end by 5 bases; junction bases not matched to a gene: 8. Here the CDR3 reads CASSLDRVLYGYTF. The CDR3 DNA follows: TGTGCCAGCAGCCTGGACAGGGTATTATATGGCTACACCTTC.

CDR3 protein: CASSPPIGTRGPLWSNQPQHF. CDR3 DNA: TGTGCCAGTAGTCCCCCGATCGGGACAAGGGGCCCTCTATGGAGCAATCAGCCCCAGCATTTT. V and J are TRBV19 and TRBJ1-5; D is possibly TRBD1 (6 bases). In germline, CDR1 is LNHDA, CDR2 SQIVND (reference sequence). V was clipped by 5 bases and J by 1 base, with 30 bases between them. The CDR3 extends over 21 amino acids.

As for this clone: This same CDR3 is encoded by further DNA sequences in the sample. V is TRBV5-1 and J is TRBJ2-2; the match to TRBD2 covers 9 bases. This CDR3 comprises 15 residues. CDR1 is SGHRS and CDR2 is YFSETQ in the germline V gene. V was pared by 1 base and J by 5 bases, with 3 bases of the junction left unmatched. CDR3 amino acids: CASSLPLAGTGELFF. CDR3 in DNA: TGCGCCAGCAGCTTGCCGCTAGCGGGAACCGGGGAGCTGTTTTTT.

V gene TRBV7-6 combines with J gene TRBJ1-1; 7 bases align to TRBD1. V shed 0 bases, J shed 0 bases, and the junction held 4 bases outside the gene matches. The CDR3 runs to 16 residues. The V gene's germline CDR1 is SGHVS and CDR2 FNYEAQ. CDR3 protein: CASSLAAGGMNTEAFF. Here the CDR3 DNA reads TGTGCCAGCAGCTTAGCGGCAGGGGGAATGAACACTGAAGCTTTCTTT.

CDR3 in amino acids: CASSLGARDRLTDTQYF. The CDR3 nucleotides read TGCGCCAGCAGCTTGGGGGCTCGGGACAGGCTAACAGATACGCAGTATTTT. The chain has TRBV5-1 and TRBJ2-3; 8 bases line up with TRBD1. J lost 3 bases, V lost 0 bases, and 9 bases had no gene match. The germline V gene has CDR1 SGHRS and CDR2 YFSETQ. The CDR3 runs 17 residues.

The chain employs TRBV11-3 and TRBJ2-2, with 7 bases that match TRBD2. The ends lost 4 bases at V and 4 bases at J; junction bases unmatched: 12. This CDR3 has 17 amino acids. Germline CDR1 SGHNT, CDR2 YENEEA. CDR3 in DNA: TGTGCCAGCAGCTCCTCCGGAAAGCGGGGACGCACCGGGGAGCTGTTTTTT. Translated, it gives CASSSSGKRGRTGELFF.

V usage is TRBV7-2 and J usage is TRBJ1-6; D is undetermined. This CDR3 has 15 residues. V lost 5 bases to trimming and J lost 7 bases, with 15 bases between them. In germline, CDR1 is SGHTA, CDR2 FQGNSA. The CDR3 region has the DNA TGTGCCAGCAGCACACGGACTATTGGGAATTCACCCCTCCACTTT. Its translation: CASSTRTIGNSPLHF.

This chain connects TRBV7-9 to TRBJ2-1; 11 positions match TRBD2. From germline, CDR1 is SEHNR and CDR2 FQNEAQ (reference sequence). Unmatched junction bases numbered 15, after V lost 4 bases and J lost 4 bases. This CDR3 is built from 19 residues. In nucleotides, the CDR3 is TGTGCCAGCAGCTCCAGAGGTGGTAGCGGGAGGGATAAGTACAATGAGCAGTTCTTC. As protein: CASSSRGGSGRDKYNEQFF.

The J gene is TRBJ1-2, the V gene TRBV6-1; D gene ambiguous. Germline CDR1 MNHNS, CDR2 SASEGT. The V end was cut by 8 bases, the J end by 4 bases, with 20 bases between. CDR3 length equals 15 residues. CDR3 sequence (DNA): TGTGCCAGCGTGGGCACCCTCTTCGGTGGCTATGGCTACACCTTC. Protein: CASVGTLFGGYGYTF.

The chain carries TRBV7-3 and TRBJ1-2; D is unclear. Germline values: CDR1 SGHTA, CDR2 FQGTGA. The V gene lost 5 bases and the J gene lost 0 bases, with 7 bases spanning the gap. This CDR3 has 13 amino acids. The CDR3 DNA reads TGTGCCAGCAGCCCCGGTTCTAACTATGGCTACACCTTC. It is translated as CASSPGSNYGYTF.

This rearrangement joins TRBV5-4 to TRBJ1-2, with 11 bases lining up with TRBD1. The CDR3 sequence is 14 residues long. The germline V gene encodes CDR1 SGHNT and CDR2 YYREEE (reference sequence). V shed 5 bases and J 8 bases; nucleotides not matched to a gene: 8. The CDR3 DNA reads as TGTGCCAGCAGACTTGGACAGGGGGCATACGGCTACACCTTC. It specifies CASRLGQGAYGYTF. Filled out from reference TRBV5-4 and TRBJ1-2, the complete variable domain reads ETGVTQSPTHLIKTRGQQVTLRCSSQSGHNTVSWYQQALGQGPQFIFQYYREEENGRGNFPPRFSGLQFPNYSSELNVNALELDDSALYLCASRLGQGAYGYTFGSGTRLTVV.

The chain couples TRBV5-5 to TRBJ2-7; 10 bases fit TRBD1. J lost 3 bases, V lost 3 bases, and 6 bases had no gene match. The CDR3 spans 15 residues. CDR1 is SGHKS and CDR2 is YYEKEE in the germline V gene (reference sequence). In nucleotides, the CDR3 is TGTGCCAGCAGCTCCCCCTGGACAGGGGGCTACGAGCAGTACTTC. This translates into CASSSPWTGGYEQYF.

This clone was found once. The CDR3 DNA reads TGCAGTGCTCCCGGGAGGGAGAATCCTTTCTTT. Its translation: CSAPGRENPFF. The chain couples TRBV20-1 to TRBJ1-1; D not certain. V lost 5 bases, J lost 12 bases, and 16 bases lay in between. Germline values: CDR1 DFQATT, CDR2 SNEGSKA (reference sequence). The CDR3 is 11 residues long.

V gene TRBV6-6 combines with J gene TRBJ1-1; TRBD1 is a possible D gene (5 bases). This CDR3 is built from 14 residues. Germline V CDR1 and CDR2: MNHNY, SVGAGI (reference sequence). Deletions cut 6 bases from V and 3 bases from J, with 14 bases between. The chain's CDR3 is CASSPAGRHTEAFF. CDR3 nucleotides: TGTGCCAGCAGCCCCGCAGGGCGACACACTGAAGCTTTCTTT.

The chain recombines TRBV7-2 with TRBJ1-6; D is possibly TRBD1 (5 bases). Germline V gene data show CDR1 as SGHTA and CDR2 as FQGNSA. This CDR3 comprises 13 residues. Trimming took 5 bases from V and 7 from J, leaving 9 bases between them. The CDR3 protein is CASSARQNSPLHF. CDR3 in DNA: TGTGCCAGCAGCGCTCGACAGAATTCACCCCTCCACTTT. Together with reference TRBV7-2 and TRBJ1-6, the CDR3 gives the full variable domain: GAGVSQSPSNKVTEKGKDVELRCDPISGHTALYWYRQSLGQGLEFLIYFQGNSAPDKSGLPSDRFSAERTGGSVSTLTIQRTQQEDSAVYLCASSARQNSPLHFGNGTRLTVT.

The chain links TRBV7-9 to TRBJ1-1, with no clear D. V shed 2 bases and J shed 1 base, with 5 bases lying between them. Germline CDR1 SEHNR, CDR2 FQNEAQ (reference sequence). There are 13 residues in the CDR3. The CDR3 spells CASSLIGNTEAFF. Written as DNA, the CDR3 is TGTGCCAGCAGCTTAATCGGGAACACTGAAGCTTTCTTT.

J is TRBJ2-2 and V is TRBV9; TRBD2 aligns across 10 bases. V shed 4 bases, J shed 1 base, and the junction held 4 bases outside the gene matches. In germline, CDR1 is SGDLS, CDR2 YYNGEE. The length of the CDR3 is 16 residues. In DNA, the CDR3 is TGTGCCAGCAGCCCACCTAGCGGGAGGAACACCGGGGAGCTGTTTTTT. Translation gives CASSPPSGRNTGELFF.

This clone was detected only a few times. V gene TRBV6-1 combines with J gene TRBJ2-1, with TRBD2 matching over 10 bases. The CDR3 runs 15 residues. Losses at the gene ends were 6 bases for V and 9 bases for J; bases not matched to a gene: 11. Germline V CDR1 and CDR2: MNHNS, SASEGT. CDR3 protein: CASRRLAGVVSEQFF. The CDR3 DNA reads as TGTGCCAGCAGACGGCTAGCGGGAGTGGTAAGTGAGCAGTTCTTC.

For the CDR3, the DNA is TGTGCCAGCAGCAAAGAGGCAAAAGAGACTTTAGCGGGAAATTTACCAGATACGCAGTATTTT. Translated: CASSKEAKETLAGNLPDTQYF. The chain couples TRBV21-1 to TRBJ2-3; the table calls TRBD2, which could not be checked here. TRBV21-1 is a listed pseudogene. The CDR3 sequence is 21 residues long.

The gene calls are TRBV5-5 and TRBJ2-3; TRBD1 agrees at 8 bases. Germline V CDR1 and CDR2: SGHKS, YYEKEE (reference sequence). This CDR3 comprises 14 residues. V gave up 3 bases and J gave up 6 bases; unmatched junction bases: 6. CDR3 sequence reads: CASSSDREMDTQYF. CDR3 bases: TGTGCCAGCAGCTCGGACAGGGAGATGGATACGCAGTATTTT.

V usage is TRBV6-5 and J usage is TRBJ1-3; perhaps TRBD1 as D (6 bases). The CDR3 loop spans 15 amino acids. The V end lost 0 bases, the J end lost 2 bases, and 8 bases lay between the germline ends. Germline V lookup: CDR1 MNHEY, CDR2 SVGAGI. CDR3 region: CASSYSGGTGNTIYF. The CDR3 DNA is TGTGCCAGCAGTTACTCTGGGGGCACTGGAAACACCATATATTTT.

This clone was recorded only once. The CDR3 region is CASSQPQEGEKLFF. The CDR3 DNA reads TGCGCCAGCAGCCAACCACAGGAGGGGGAAAAACTGTTTTTT. The chain uses TRBV4-3 and TRBJ1-4, with a weak D call TRBD1 (5 bases). Trimming removed 2 bases at V and 8 bases at J, with 12 bases between. Germline V gene data show CDR1 as LGHNA and CDR2 as YSLEER. There are 14 residues in the CDR3.

The chain carries TRBV18 and TRBJ2-3, with D perhaps TRBD2 (6 bases). V dropped 6 bases and J dropped 6 bases, with 13 bases sitting between them. The CDR3 runs to 13 residues. Germline V gives CDR1 KGHSH, CDR2 LQKENI. CDR3 in amino acids: CASSQGLTDTQYF. For the CDR3, the DNA is TGTGCCAGCTCCCAAGGACTAACGGATACGCAGTATTTT.

The chain uses TRBV10-3 and TRBJ2-1, with a weak D call TRBD2 (5 bases). The ends were cut back, 11 bases at V and 7 bases at J, with 15 bases in the middle. The CDR3 contains 12 residues. Germline assignment: CDR1 ENHRY and CDR2 SYGVKD. DNA for the CDR3: TGTGCCGCCTCACCCAGCGGAAATGAGCAGTTCTTC. This codes for CAASPSGNEQFF.

This clone was detected only once. The V and J genes are TRBV28 and TRBJ1-2, with D tentatively TRBD1 (5 bases). V shed 4 bases and J shed 0 bases, with 12 bases lying between them. CDR3 length equals 15 residues. The germline CDR1 and CDR2 sequences are MDHEN and SYDVKM. CDR3 in amino acids: CASSWGSTANYGYTF. For the CDR3, the DNA is TGTGCCAGCAGTTGGGGCAGTACCGCTAACTATGGCTACACCTTC.

The DNA for the CDR3 is TGCGCCAGCCGACAACCGTCTCGTCTCGTCAGCGGGCCGAGTGAGCAGTTCTTC. This sequence encodes CASRQPSRLVSGPSEQFF. The chain joins TRBV10-1 to TRBJ2-1; possibly TRBD2 for D (6 bases). The CDR3 has 18 amino acids. V gave up 8 bases and J gave up 9 bases, with 32 bases separating them. Germline values: CDR1 WNHNN, CDR2 SYGVQD (reference sequence).

This CDR3 reads CASSTQPGGSSYNEQFF. Here the CDR3 DNA reads TGCGCCAGCAGCACACAACCCGGGGGTAGCTCCTACAATGAGCAGTTCTTC. The chain links TRBV5-1 to TRBJ2-1, with TRBD2 as a possible D gene (6 bases). The V end was cut by 4 bases, the J end by 0 bases, with 17 bases between. This CDR3 region has 17 residues. Germline values: CDR1 SGHRS, CDR2 YFSETQ. Together with reference TRBV5-1 and TRBJ2-1, the CDR3 gives the full variable domain: KAGVTQTPRYLIKTRGQQVTLSCSPISGHRSVSWYQQTPGQGLQFLFEYFSETQRNKGNFPGRFSGRQFSNSRSEMNVSTLELGDSALYLCASSTQPGGSSYNEQFFGPGTRLTVL.

This chain links TRBV19 with TRBJ1-4; tentatively, D is TRBD1 (5 bases). This CDR3 has 15 amino acids. CDR1 LNHDA and CDR2 SQIVND come from the germline V gene (reference sequence). V was clipped by 5 bases and J by 3 bases, with 13 bases between them. The CDR3 protein is CASSYSRVANEKLFF. DNA for the CDR3: TGTGCCAGTAGTTACAGCAGGGTCGCTAATGAAAAACTGTTTTTT.

The rearrangement links TRBV7-9 to TRBJ2-5; 9 nucleotides line up with TRBD2. CDR1 is SEHNR and CDR2 is FQNEAQ in the germline V gene (reference sequence). This CDR3 is built from 13 residues. The V gene end was trimmed by 5 bases and the J gene end by 4 bases; junction bases not matched to a gene: 2. CDR3 nucleotide sequence: TGTGCCAGCAGCAGGGGACTAGCAGAGACCCAGTACTTC. Translating gives CASSRGLAETQYF.

The chain combines TRBV11-2 with TRBJ1-5; D is unresolved. Looked up from germline, CDR1 is SGHAT and CDR2 is FQNNGV. This CDR3 is 13 amino acids long. With 2 bases removed from V and 4 bases from J, the gap between germline ends came to 6 bases. Written as DNA, the CDR3 is TGTGCCAGCAGCTTAAACCTAAATCAGCCCCAGCATTTT. Its protein product is CASSLNLNQPQHF.

The CDR3 protein is CASSSQRVGPGYTF. The CDR3 nucleotides are TGTGCCAGCAGCTCCCAGCGAGTAGGCCCTGGCTACACCTTC. The rearrangement joins TRBV7-2 to TRBJ1-2; D remains unclear. V lost 4 bases to trimming and J lost 7 bases, with 16 bases between them. The CDR3 is 14 amino acids. Germline V gene data show CDR1 as SGHTA and CDR2 as FQGNSA.